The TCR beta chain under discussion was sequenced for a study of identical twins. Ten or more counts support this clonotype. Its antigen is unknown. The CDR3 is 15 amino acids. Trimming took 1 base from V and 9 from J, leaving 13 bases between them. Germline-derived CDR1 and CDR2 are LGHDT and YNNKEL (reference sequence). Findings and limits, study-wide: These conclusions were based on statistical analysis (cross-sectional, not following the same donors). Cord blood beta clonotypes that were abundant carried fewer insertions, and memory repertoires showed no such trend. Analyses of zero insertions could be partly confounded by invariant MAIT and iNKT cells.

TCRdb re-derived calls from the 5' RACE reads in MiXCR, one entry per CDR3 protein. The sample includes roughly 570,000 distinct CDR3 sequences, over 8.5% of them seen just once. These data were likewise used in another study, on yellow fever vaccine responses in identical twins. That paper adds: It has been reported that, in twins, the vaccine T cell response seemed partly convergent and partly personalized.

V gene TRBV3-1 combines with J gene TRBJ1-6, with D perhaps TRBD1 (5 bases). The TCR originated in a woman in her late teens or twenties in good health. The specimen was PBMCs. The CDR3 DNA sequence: TGTGCCAGCAGCCAAGCAGGGTATGATGTTTCACCCCTCCACTTT. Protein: CASSQAGYDVSPLHF.